The TCR beta chain described here comes from a study of blood T cell repertoires in COVID-19. The CDR3 spans 16 residues. The germline V and J ends were trimmed by 0 bases and 4 bases, with 16 bases remaining between them. CDR1 is LNHNV and CDR2 is YYDKDF in the germline V gene (reference sequence). The assay was immunoSEQ multiplex PCR, and TCRdb's table has in-frame clones only and misses some. Of roughly 130,000 clones in the sample, 75% to 90% were seen once. The genes are TRBV15 and TRBJ2-7; D possibly corresponds to TRBD2 (7 bases). The sample taken for sequencing was PBMCs or T cells enriched from blood (not recorded which). The TCR sequence derives from a woman between 45 and 65 years old who had recovered from COVID-19. In DNA form, the CDR3 reads TGTGCCACCAGCAGAGACCGAAGGGGGGGCCCTTACGAGCAGTACTTC. Protein product: CATSRDRRGGPYEQYF.